The source of this T cell receptor (beta chain) is a study of blood T cell repertoires in COVID-19. Study at large: Sites in the United States, Italy and Spain provided acute and convalescent COVID-19 samples. Nucleic acid was either cDNA or gDNA, and it came from T cells, B-cell-depleted T cells, or PBMCs.

Germline V gene sequence: CDR1 LGHDT, CDR2 YNNKEL (reference sequence). Losses at the gene ends were 0 bases for V and 1 base for J; bases not matched to a gene: 6. The CDR3 sequence is 18 residues long. In the study's own analysis: Reference gene primer amplification in the assay estimated nucleated cell counts. The assay was immunoSEQ multiplex PCR, and TCRdb's table has in-frame clones only and misses some. That table furnishes V, J and clone size, whereas the DNA furnished D and trimming. The table shows about 330,000 clones, with 89% occurring only once. The TCR originated in a man between 18 and 35 years old who had recovered from COVID-19. Input material: peripheral blood. This chain joins TRBV3-1 (or the pseudogene TRBV3-2) and TRBJ2-2, with 9 nucleotides matching TRBD1. CDR3 nucleotides: TGTGCCAGCAGCCAAGATAAGGGGGACAGGGTGAACACCGGGGAGCTGTTTTTT. Translation: CASSQDKGDRVNTGELFF.